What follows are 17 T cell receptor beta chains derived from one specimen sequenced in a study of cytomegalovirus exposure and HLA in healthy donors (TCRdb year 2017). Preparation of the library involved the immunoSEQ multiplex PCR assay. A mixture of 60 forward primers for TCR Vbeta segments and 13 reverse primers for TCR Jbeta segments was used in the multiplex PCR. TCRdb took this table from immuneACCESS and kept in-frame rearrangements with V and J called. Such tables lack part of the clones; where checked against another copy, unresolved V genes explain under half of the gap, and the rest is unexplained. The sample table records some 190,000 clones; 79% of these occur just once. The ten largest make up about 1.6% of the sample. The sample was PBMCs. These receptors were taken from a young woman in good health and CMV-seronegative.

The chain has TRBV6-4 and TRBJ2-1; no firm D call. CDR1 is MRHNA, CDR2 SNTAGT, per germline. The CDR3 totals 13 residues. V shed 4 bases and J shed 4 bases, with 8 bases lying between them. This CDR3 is CASSVGLYNEQFF. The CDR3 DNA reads TGTGCCAGCAGTGTGGGCCTATACAATGAGCAGTTCTTC.

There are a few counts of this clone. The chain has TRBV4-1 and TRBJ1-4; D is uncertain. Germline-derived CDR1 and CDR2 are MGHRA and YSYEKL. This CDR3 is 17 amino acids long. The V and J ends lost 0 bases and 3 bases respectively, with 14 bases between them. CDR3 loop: CASSQDTRFGPNEKLFF. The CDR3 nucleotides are TGCGCCAGCAGCCAAGATACCAGGTTTGGTCCTAATGAAAAACTGTTTTTT.

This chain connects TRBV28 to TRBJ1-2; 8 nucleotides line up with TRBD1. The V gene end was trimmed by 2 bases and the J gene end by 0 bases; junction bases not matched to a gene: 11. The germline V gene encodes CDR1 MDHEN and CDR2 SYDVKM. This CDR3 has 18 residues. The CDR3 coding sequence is TGTGCCAGCAGTTTACCCGGTTTGGTGGACAGGGCTAACTATGGCTACACCTTC. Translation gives CASSLPGLVDRANYGYTF.

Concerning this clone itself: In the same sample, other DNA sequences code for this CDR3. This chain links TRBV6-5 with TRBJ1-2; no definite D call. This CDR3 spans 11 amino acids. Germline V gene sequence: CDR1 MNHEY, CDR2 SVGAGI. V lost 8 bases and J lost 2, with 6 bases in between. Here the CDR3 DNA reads TGTGCCAGCGGAGCGAACTATGGCTACACCTTC. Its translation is CASGANYGYTF.

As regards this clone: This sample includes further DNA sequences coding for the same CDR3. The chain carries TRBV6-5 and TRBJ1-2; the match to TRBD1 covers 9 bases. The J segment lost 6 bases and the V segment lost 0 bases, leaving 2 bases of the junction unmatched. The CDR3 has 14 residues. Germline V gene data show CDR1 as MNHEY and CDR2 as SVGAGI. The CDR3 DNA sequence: TGTGCCAGCAGTTACTCGGGACAGGGAGATGGCTACACCTTC. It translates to CASSYSGQGDGYTF.

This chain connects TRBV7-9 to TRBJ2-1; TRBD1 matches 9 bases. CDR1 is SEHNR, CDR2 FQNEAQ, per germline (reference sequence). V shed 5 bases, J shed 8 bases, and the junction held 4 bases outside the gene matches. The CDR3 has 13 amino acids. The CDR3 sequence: CASSLWTGDEQFF. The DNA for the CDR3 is TGTGCCAGCAGCCTATGGACAGGGGATGAGCAGTTCTTC.

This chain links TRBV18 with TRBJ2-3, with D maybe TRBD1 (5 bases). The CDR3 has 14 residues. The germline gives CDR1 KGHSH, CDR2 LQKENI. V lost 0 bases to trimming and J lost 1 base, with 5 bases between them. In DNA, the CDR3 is TGTGCCAGCTCACCACCGGGGCGCACAGATACGCAGTATTTT. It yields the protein CASSPPGRTDTQYF.

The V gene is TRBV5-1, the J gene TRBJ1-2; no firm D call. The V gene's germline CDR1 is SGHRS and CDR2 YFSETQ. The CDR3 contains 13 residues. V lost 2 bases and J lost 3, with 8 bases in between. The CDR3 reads CASSFERDYGYTF. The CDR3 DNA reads TGCGCCAGCAGCTTCGAGAGGGACTATGGCTACACCTTC.

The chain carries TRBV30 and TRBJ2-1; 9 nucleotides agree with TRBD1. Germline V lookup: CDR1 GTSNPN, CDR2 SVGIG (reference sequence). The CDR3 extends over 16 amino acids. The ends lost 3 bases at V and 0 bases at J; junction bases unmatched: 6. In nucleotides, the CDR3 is TGTGCCTGGAGGCCGGGGACAGGGAGCTCCTACAATGAGCAGTTCTTC. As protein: CAWRPGTGSSYNEQFF.

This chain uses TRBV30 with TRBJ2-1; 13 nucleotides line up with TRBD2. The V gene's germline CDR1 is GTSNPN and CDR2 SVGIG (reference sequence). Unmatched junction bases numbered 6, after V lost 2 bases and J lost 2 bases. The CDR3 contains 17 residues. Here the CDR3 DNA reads TGTGCCTGGAGTCCGGGACTAGCGGGACCTACCTACAATGAGCAGTTCTTC. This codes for CAWSPGLAGPTYNEQFF. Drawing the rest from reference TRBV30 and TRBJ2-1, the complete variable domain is SQTIHQWPATLVQPVGSPLSLECTVEGTSNPNLYWYRQAAGRGLQLLFYSVGIGQISSEVPQNLSASRPQDRQFILSSKKLLLSDSGFYLCAWSPGLAGPTYNEQFFGPGTRLTVL.

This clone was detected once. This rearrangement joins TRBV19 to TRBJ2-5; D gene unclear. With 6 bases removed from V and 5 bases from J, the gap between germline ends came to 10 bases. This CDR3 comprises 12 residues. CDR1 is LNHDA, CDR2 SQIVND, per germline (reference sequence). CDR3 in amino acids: CASSSQKETQYF. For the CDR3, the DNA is TGTGCCAGTAGCTCTCAGAAGGAGACCCAGTACTTC.

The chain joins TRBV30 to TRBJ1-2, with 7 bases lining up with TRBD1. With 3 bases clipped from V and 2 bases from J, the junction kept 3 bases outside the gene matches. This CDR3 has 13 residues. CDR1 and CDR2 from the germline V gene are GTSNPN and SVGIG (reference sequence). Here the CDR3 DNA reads TGTGCCTGGAGGACGACAGGGAACTATGGCTACACCTTC. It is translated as CAWRTTGNYGYTF.

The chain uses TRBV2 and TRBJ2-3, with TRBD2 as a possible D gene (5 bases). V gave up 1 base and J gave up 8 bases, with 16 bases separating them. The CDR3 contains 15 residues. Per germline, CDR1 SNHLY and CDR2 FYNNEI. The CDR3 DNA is TGTGCCAGCAGTGAAGGGGTAGTCCTCGGGGTTACGCAGTATTTT. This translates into CASSEGVVLGVTQYF.

As DNA, the CDR3 is TGTGCCAGCAGTCCACTTGGGGGGGGTAGGTACAATGAGCAGTTCTTC. It encodes CASSPLGGGRYNEQFF. The chain joins TRBV27 to TRBJ2-1; 7 nucleotides agree with TRBD2. Germline-derived CDR1 and CDR2 are MNHEY and SMNVEV (reference sequence). The ends lost 5 bases at V and 4 bases at J; junction bases unmatched: 11. This CDR3 has 16 residues.

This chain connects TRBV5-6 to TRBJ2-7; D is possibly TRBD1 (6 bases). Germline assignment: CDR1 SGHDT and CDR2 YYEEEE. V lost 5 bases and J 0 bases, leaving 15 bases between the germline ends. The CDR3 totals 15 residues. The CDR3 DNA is TGTGCCAGCAGTTTCGACAGGCCCTCCTCCTACGAGCAGTACTTC. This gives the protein CASSFDRPSSYEQYF.

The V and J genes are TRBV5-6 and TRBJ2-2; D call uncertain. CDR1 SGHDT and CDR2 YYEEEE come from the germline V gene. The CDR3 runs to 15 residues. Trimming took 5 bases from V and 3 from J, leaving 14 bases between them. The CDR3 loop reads CASRRRGIDTGELFF. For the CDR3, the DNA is TGTGCCAGCAGGAGGAGAGGTATCGACACCGGGGAGCTGTTTTTT. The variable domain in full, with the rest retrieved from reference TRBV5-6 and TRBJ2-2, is DAGVTQSPTHLIKTRGQQVTLRCSPKSGHDTVSWYQQALGQGPQFIFQYYEEEERQRGNFPDRFSGHQFPNYSSELNVNALLLGDSALYLCASRRRGIDTGELFFGEGSRLTVL.

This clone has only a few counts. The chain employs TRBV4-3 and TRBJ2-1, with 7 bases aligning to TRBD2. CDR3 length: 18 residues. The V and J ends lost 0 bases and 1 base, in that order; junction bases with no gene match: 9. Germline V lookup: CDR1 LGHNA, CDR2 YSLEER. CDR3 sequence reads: CASSQDGRETRSYNEQFF. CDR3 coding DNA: TGCGCCAGCAGCCAAGACGGGCGGGAGACTCGGTCCTACAATGAGCAGTTCTTC.